A selection of T cell receptor beta chains follows, all from one sample in a study of blood T cells in healthy people across ages. MiXCR, run by TCRdb on the 5' RACE reads, gives a single entry per CDR3 protein. The sample has about 1.1 million distinct CDR3 sequences, more than 30% seen once. The sequenced sample was blood. These receptors were obtained from a man between 18 and 35 years old in good health. CDR3s include the opening cysteine and the closing phenylalanine or tryptophan. Each record gives: J gene, V gene, D gene, clone size, CDR3 protein, CDR3 DNA. A D gene is named only where the DNA matches it firmly. Rows may omit the clone size; those that give it use once, few, many or a size class.

j_gene: TRBJ1-2
v_gene: TRBV6-5
d_gene: .
abundance: .
CDR3aa: CASSYGRGAHGYTF
CDR3nt: TGTGCCAGCAGTTACGGCAGGGGCGCCCATGGCTACACCTTC

j_gene: TRBJ2-1
v_gene: TRBV7-8
d_gene: TRBD2
abundance: .
CDR3aa: CASSIKGLSGVNEQFF
CDR3nt: TGTGCCAGCAGCATTAAAGGCCTTAGCGGGGTTAATGAGCAGTTCTTC

j_gene: TRBJ2-1
v_gene: TRBV6-4
d_gene: .
abundance: many
CDR3aa: CASSDSRLGLQFF
CDR3nt: TGTGCCAGCAGTGACTCCCGTTTAGGCTTACAGTTCTTC

j_gene: TRBJ1-4
v_gene: TRBV20-1
d_gene: .
abundance: .
CDR3aa: CSALGSTNEKLFF
CDR3nt: TGCAGTGCTCTTGGGTCAACTAATGAAAAACTGTTTTTT

j_gene: TRBJ1-2
v_gene: TRBV12-3/TRBV12-4
d_gene: .
abundance: few
CDR3aa: CASSAQLYYGYTF
CDR3nt: TGTGCCAGCAGTGCACAACTCTACTATGGCTACACCTTC

j_gene: TRBJ2-3
v_gene: TRBV12-3/TRBV12-4
d_gene: .
abundance: .
CDR3aa: CACSLSLAYTDTQYF
CDR3nt: TGTGCCTGCAGTTTATCGCTAGCATACACAGATACGCAGTATTTT

j_gene: TRBJ2-1
v_gene: TRBV4-2
d_gene: TRBD2
abundance: .
CDR3aa: CASSQENGGGHNEQFF
CDR3nt: TGTGCCAGCAGCCAAGAAAATGGCGGGGGACACAATGAGCAGTTCTTC

j_gene: TRBJ2-2
v_gene: TRBV7-9
d_gene: .
abundance: .
CDR3aa: CASSPLGTGSANTGELFF
CDR3nt: TGTGCCAGCAGCCCGTTAGGAACGGGTTCAGCGAACACCGGGGAGCTGTTTTTT

j_gene: TRBJ2-1
v_gene: TRBV3-1
d_gene: TRBD2
abundance: .
CDR3aa: CASSQVLAGGISYDEQFF
CDR3nt: TGTGCCAGCAGCCAAGTCCTAGCGGGGGGAATCTCCTACGATGAGCAGTTCTTC

j_gene: TRBJ2-5
v_gene: TRBV14
d_gene: .
abundance: .
CDR3aa: CASSQDGRMFGEETQYF
CDR3nt: TGTGCCAGCAGCCAAGATGGGCGCATGTTCGGGGAAGAGACCCAGTACTTC

j_gene: TRBJ1-1
v_gene: TRBV4-1
d_gene: .
abundance: .
CDR3aa: CASSQEGRMETEAFF
CDR3nt: TGCGCCAGCAGCCAAGAAGGCAGGATGGAAACTGAAGCTTTCTTT

j_gene: TRBJ1-2
v_gene: TRBV27
d_gene: TRBD1
abundance: .
CDR3aa: CASSPRTGGSYGYTF
CDR3nt: TGTGCCAGCAGTCCCCGGACAGGGGGGAGCTATGGCTACACCTTC

j_gene: TRBJ1-6
v_gene: TRBV19
d_gene: .
abundance: few
CDR3aa: CASSAQRTENSPLHF
CDR3nt: TGTGCCAGTAGTGCACAAAGGACGGAAAATTCACCCCTCCACTTT

j_gene: TRBJ2-5
v_gene: TRBV7-3
d_gene: .
abundance: few
CDR3aa: CASSLMGDYQETQYF
CDR3nt: TGTGCCAGCAGCTTAATGGGGGACTACCAAGAGACCCAGTACTTC

j_gene: TRBJ2-4
v_gene: TRBV7-9
d_gene: TRBD2
abundance: .
CDR3aa: CASSLNALAGGRRAKNIQYF
CDR3nt: TGTGCCAGCAGCTTAAACGCCTTGGCGGGGGGGCGTAGAGCCAAAAACATTCAGTACTTC

j_gene: TRBJ2-7
v_gene: TRBV27
d_gene: .
abundance: few
CDR3aa: CASSPSFRDSSYEQYF
CDR3nt: TGTGCCAGCAGTCCCTCGTTCCGAGACAGCTCCTACGAGCAGTACTTC

j_gene: TRBJ2-7
v_gene: TRBV6-6
d_gene: TRBD1
abundance: few
CDR3aa: CASSYSQGESYEQYF
CDR3nt: TGTGCCAGCAGTTACTCTCAGGGGGAGAGCTACGAGCAGTACTTC

j_gene: TRBJ2-7
v_gene: TRBV10-3
d_gene: .
abundance: .
CDR3aa: CAISESFWGPPYEQYF
CDR3nt: TGTGCCATCAGTGAGTCCTTTTGGGGGCCGCCCTACGAGCAGTACTTC

j_gene: TRBJ1-1
v_gene: TRBV25-1
d_gene: TRBD1
abundance: few
CDR3aa: CASDRGPNTEAFF
CDR3nt: TGTGCCAGCGACAGGGGCCCGAACACTGAAGCTTTCTTT

j_gene: TRBJ2-1
v_gene: TRBV28
d_gene: .
abundance: few
CDR3aa: CASSFNFSSYNEQFF
CDR3nt: TGTGCCAGCAGTTTTAACTTCAGCTCCTACAATGAGCAGTTCTTC